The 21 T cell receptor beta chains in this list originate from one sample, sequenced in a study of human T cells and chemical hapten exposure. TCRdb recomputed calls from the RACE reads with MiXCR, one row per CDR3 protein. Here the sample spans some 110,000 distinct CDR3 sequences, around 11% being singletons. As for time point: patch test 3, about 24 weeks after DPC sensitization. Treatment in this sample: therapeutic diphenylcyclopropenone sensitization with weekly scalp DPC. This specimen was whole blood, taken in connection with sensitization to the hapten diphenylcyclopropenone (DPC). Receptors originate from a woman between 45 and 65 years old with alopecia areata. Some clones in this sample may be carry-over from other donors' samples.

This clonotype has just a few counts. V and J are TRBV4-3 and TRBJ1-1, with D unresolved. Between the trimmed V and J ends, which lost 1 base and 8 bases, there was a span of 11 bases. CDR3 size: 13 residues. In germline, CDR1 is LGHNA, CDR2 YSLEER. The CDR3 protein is CASSQGGIGEAFF. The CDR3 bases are TGCGCCAGCAGCCAAGGAGGTATCGGGGAAGCTTTCTTT.

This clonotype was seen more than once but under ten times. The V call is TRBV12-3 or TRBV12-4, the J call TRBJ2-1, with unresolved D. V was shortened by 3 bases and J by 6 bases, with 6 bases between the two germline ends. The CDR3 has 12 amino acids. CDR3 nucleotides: TGTGCCAGCAGTTTTTCGCCCAATGAGCAGTTCTTC. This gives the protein CASSFSPNEQFF.

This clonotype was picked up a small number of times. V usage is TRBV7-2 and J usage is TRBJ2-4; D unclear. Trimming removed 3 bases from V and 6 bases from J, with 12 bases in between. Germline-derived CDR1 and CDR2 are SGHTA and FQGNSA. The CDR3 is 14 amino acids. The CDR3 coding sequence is TGTGCCAGCAGCTTTTCGGAGATTAGAAACATTCAGTACTTC. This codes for CASSFSEIRNIQYF.

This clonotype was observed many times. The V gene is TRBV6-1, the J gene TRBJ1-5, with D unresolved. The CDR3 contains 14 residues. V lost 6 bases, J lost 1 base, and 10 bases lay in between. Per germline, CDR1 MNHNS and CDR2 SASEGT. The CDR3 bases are TGTGCCAGCAGGGTAGGGTTGAGCAATCAGCCCCAGCATTTT. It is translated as CASRVGLSNQPQHF.

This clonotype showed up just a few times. The chain's CDR3 is CASSQVPTVIEAFF. DNA for the CDR3: TGTGCCAGCAGCCAAGTCCCGACAGTCATTGAAGCTTTCTTT. The chain couples TRBV3-1 to TRBJ1-1; D perhaps matches TRBD1 (5 bases). Germline-derived CDR1 and CDR2 are LGHDT and YNNKEL (reference sequence). This CDR3 has 14 residues. The ends were cut back, 1 base at V and 7 bases at J, with 13 bases in the middle.

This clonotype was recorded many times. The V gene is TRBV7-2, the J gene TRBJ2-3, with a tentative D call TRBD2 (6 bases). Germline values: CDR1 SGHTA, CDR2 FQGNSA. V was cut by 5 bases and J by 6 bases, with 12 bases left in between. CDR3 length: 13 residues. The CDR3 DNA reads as TGTGCCAGCAGCCGACTAGTGAGGGATACGCAGTATTTT. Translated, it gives CASSRLVRDTQYF.

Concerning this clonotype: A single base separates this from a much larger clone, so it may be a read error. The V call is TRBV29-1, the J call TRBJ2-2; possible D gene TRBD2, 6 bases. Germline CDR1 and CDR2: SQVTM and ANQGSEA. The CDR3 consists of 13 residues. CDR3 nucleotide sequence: TGCAGCGTTGGGACACAACCCACCGGGGGGCTGTTTTTT. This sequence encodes CSVGTQPTGGLFF.

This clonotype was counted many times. CDR3 residues: CSVEGLLGGRVEQFF. The CDR3 DNA follows: TGCAGCGTTGAGGGTTTGCTAGGGGGGAGGGTAGAGCAGTTCTTC. The chain couples TRBV29-1 to TRBJ2-1; D perhaps matches TRBD2 (7 bases). This CDR3 has 15 residues. The germline V gene has CDR1 SQVTM and CDR2 ANQGSEA. V lost 3 bases to trimming and J lost 10 bases, with 22 bases between them.

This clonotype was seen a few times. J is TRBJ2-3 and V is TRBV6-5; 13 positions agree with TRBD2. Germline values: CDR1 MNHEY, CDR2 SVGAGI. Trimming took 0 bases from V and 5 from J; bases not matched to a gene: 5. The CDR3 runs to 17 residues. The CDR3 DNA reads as TGTGCCAGCAGTTACTCCGGACTAGCGGGAGCTTTAGATACGCAGTATTTT. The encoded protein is CASSYSGLAGALDTQYF.

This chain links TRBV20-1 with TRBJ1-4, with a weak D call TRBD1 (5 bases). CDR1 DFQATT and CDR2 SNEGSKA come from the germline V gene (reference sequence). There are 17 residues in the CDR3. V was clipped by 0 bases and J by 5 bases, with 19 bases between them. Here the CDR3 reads CSARDGGTYARNEKLFF. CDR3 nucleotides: TGCAGTGCTAGAGACGGGGGGACGTACGCCCGGAATGAAAAACTGTTTTTT.

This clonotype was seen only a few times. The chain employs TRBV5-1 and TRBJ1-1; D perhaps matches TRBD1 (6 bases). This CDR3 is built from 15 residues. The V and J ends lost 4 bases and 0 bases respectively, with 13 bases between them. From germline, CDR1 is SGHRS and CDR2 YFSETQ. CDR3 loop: CASSMDSTMNTEAFF. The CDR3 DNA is TGCGCCAGCAGCATGGACAGTACCATGAACACTGAAGCTTTCTTT.

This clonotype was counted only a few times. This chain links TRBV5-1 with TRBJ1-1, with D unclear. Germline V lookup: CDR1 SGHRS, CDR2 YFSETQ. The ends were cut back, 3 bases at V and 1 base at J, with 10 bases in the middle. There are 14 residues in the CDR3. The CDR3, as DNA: TGCGCCAGCAGCTCGACCATTAAGAACACTGAAGCTTTCTTT. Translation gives CASSSTIKNTEAFF.

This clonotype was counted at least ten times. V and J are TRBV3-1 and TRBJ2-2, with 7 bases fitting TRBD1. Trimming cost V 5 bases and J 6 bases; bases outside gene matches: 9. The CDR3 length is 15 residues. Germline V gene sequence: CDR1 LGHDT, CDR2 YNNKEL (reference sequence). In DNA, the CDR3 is TGTGCCAGCAGCGACAAGGGGGCAAAAGCCGGGGAGCTGTTTTTT. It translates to CASSDKGAKAGELFF.

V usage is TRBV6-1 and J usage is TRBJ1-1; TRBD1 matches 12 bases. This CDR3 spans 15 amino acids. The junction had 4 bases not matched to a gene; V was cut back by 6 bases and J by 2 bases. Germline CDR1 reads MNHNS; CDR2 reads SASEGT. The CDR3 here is CASRAGQGANTEAFF. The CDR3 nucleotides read TGTGCCAGCAGGGCGGGACAGGGGGCTAACACTGAAGCTTTCTTT.

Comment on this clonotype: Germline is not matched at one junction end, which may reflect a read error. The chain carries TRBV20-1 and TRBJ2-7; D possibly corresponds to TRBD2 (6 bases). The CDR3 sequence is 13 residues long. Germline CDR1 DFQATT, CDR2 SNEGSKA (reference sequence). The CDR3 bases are TGCAGTGCTAGGACCTGGGACTCCGACGAGCAGTACTTC. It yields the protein CSARTWDSDEQYF.

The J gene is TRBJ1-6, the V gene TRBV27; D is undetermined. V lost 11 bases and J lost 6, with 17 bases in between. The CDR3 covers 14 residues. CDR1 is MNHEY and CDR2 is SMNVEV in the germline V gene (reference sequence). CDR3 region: CAHVLGVGNSPLHF. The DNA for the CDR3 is TGTGCCCATGTACTCGGAGTCGGTAATTCACCCCTCCACTTT.

The CDR3 loop is CAWSGRVGGSSTDTQYF. In nucleotides, the CDR3 is TGTGCCTGGAGTGGACGCGTTGGCGGCTCTAGCACAGATACGCAGTATTTT. This chain links TRBV30 with TRBJ2-3; no clear D gene. Trimming pared 1 base from V and 0 bases from J, leaving 17 bases between. Per the germline V gene, CDR1 is GTSNPN and CDR2 is SVGIG (reference sequence). This CDR3 spans 17 amino acids.

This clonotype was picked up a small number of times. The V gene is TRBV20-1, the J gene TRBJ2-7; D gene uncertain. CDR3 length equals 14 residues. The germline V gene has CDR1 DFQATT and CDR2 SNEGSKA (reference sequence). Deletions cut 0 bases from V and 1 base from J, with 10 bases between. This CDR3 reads CSARDRHRSYEQYF. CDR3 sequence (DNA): TGCAGTGCTAGAGATCGGCATCGATCCTACGAGCAGTACTTC.

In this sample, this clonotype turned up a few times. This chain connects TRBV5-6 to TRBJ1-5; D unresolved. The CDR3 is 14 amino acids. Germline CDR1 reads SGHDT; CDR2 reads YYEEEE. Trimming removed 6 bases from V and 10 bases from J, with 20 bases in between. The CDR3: CASTSGRLGIPQHF. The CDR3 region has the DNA TGTGCCAGCACCTCAGGACGGTTAGGGATACCCCAGCATTTT.

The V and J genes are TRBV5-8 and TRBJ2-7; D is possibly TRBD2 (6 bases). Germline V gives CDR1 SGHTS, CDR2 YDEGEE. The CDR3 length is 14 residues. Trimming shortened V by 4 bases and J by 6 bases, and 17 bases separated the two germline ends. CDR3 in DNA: TGTGCCAGCAGCCCGGGACTGGCCCTACCCGAGCAGTACTTC. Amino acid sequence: CASSPGLALPEQYF.

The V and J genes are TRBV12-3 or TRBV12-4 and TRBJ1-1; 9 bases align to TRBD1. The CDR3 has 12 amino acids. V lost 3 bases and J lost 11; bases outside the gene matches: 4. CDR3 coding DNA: TGTGCCAGCAGTTTCGGGGACAGGGAGGCTTTCTTT. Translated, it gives CASSFGDREAFF.